This T cell receptor beta chain emerged from a study of CD8 T cells in ankylosing spondylitis. Points from the study as a whole: Matched synovial fluid from ankylosing spondylitis patients was reported to be enriched for disease-linked clones. Past studies reported some motif variants in reactive arthritis synovial fluid and blood. One TCR beta motif, made up of 7 or 8 highly homologous variants, appeared characteristic of ankylosing spondylitis blood. As for the disease-linked clones, they showed a CD8+ phenotype and occurred at relatively low frequencies in peripheral blood.

In the case of this clonotype: What it binds is unknown.

Researchers built TCR beta libraries using quantitative 5'-RACE with molecular barcodes. One entry per CDR3 protein results from TCRdb running MiXCR on the 5' RACE reads. Of about 540,000 distinct CDR3 sequences detected, more than 9.5% appear once; the ten largest clones hold about 6.5%. This CDR3 is built from 15 residues. Trimming left V 1 base short and J 3 bases short, with 12 bases between. The germline V gene encodes CDR1 MGHDK and CDR2 SYGVNS. The sequencing input was blood, either unsorted or a sorted T cell fraction (not recorded which). The clonotype originates from a male donor with ankylosing spondylitis. The V and J genes are TRBV25-1 and TRBJ2-5; maybe TRBD1 (5 bases). The CDR3 bases are TGTGCCAGCAGTGAATTCGGGCAGGGTGAAGAGACCCAGTACTTC. Amino acids: CASSEFGQGEETQYF.